Listed here is a single T cell receptor (beta chain). This sample was included in a study of cytomegalovirus exposure and HLA in healthy donors. PCR involved 60 Vbeta and 13 Jbeta primers. Assay: immunoSEQ multiplex PCR; the TCRdb copy retains only in-frame clones and omits some. The table shows some 90,000 clones, with 65% to 80% occurring only once. V lost 1 base and J lost 2; bases outside the gene matches: 4. This CDR3 is 16 amino acids long. Germline CDR1 reads SEHNR; CDR2 reads FQNEAQ (reference sequence). Sequencing input: PBMCs. The V and J genes are TRBV7-9 and TRBJ1-5, with TRBD1 matching 8 bases. The sequence was obtained from a man aged 40-49 years in good health and CMV-seronegative. The CDR3 DNA reads as TGTGCCAGCAGCTTAGGGACAGGGTATGGCAATCAGCCCCAGCATTTT. Amino acids: CASSLGTGYGNQPQHF.